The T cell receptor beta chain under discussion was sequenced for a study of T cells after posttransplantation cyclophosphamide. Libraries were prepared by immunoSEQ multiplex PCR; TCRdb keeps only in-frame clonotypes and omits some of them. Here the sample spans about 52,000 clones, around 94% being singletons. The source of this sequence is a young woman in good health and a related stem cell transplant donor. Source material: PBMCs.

Written as DNA, the CDR3 is TGTGCCAGCAGCTTGGTTACTAGCGGGGGGGCGGCGACCCAGTACTTC. It yields the protein CASSLVTSGGAATQYF. The chain recombines TRBV5-6 with TRBJ2-5; 13 bases align to TRBD2. CDR1 and CDR2 from the germline V gene are SGHDT and YYEEEE. Trimming removed 0 bases from V and 7 bases from J; junction bases left unmatched: 6. CDR3 length: 16 residues. Drawing the rest from reference TRBV5-6 and TRBJ2-5, the complete variable domain is DAGVTQSPTHLIKTRGQQVTLRCSPKSGHDTVSWYQQALGQGPQFIFQYYEEEERQRGNFPDRFSGHQFPNYSSELNVNALLLGDSALYLCASSLVTSGGAATQYFGPGTRLLVL.